These 11 T cell receptor beta chains came from one sample sequenced in a study of T cell responses to AZD1222 COVID-19 vaccine. The assay was immunoSEQ multiplex PCR, and TCRdb's table has in-frame clones only and misses some. Altogether 100,000 to 130,000 clones are present, around 92% being singletons, with the ten largest covering under 9.5%. The source material was peripheral blood, sampled 28 days after the second AZD1222 dose. The receptors here all came from an adult who received the AZD1222 COVID-19 vaccine.

The genes are TRBV7-9 and TRBJ1-1; no clear D. Trimming removed 5 bases at V and 3 bases at J, with 10 bases between. This CDR3 has 13 amino acids. Germline V gives CDR1 SEHNR, CDR2 FQNEAQ (reference sequence). CDR3 sequence: CASSPIGDTEAFF. CDR3 bases: TGTGCCAGCAGCCCAATTGGAGACACTGAAGCTTTCTTT.

The chain uses TRBV6-1 and TRBJ2-7; no firm D call. Trimming removed 2 bases from V and 2 bases from J, with 10 bases in between. The CDR3 loop spans 14 amino acids. The germline V gene encodes CDR1 MNHNS and CDR2 SASEGT. The CDR3 DNA is TGTGCCAGCAGTGAATCACAACCTACCTACGAGCAGTACTTC. Residues: CASSESQPTYEQYF.

The chain has TRBV6-5 and TRBJ2-1; 11 bases are shared with TRBD1. The CDR3 consists of 14 residues. Germline assignment: CDR1 MNHEY and CDR2 SVGAGI. V lost 7 bases, J lost 6 bases, and 5 bases stayed unmatched. The CDR3 DNA follows: TGTGCCAGCATCAGGACAGGGGGCCGCAATGAGCAGTTCTTC. Protein product: CASIRTGGRNEQFF.

The rearrangement joins TRBV7-2 to TRBJ2-1, with 7 bases fitting TRBD2. The V gene's germline CDR1 is SGHTA and CDR2 FQGNSA. The CDR3 has 17 amino acids. The V and J ends lost 0 bases and 6 bases, in that order; junction bases with no gene match: 11. CDR3 protein: CASSLAMAGAGRNEQFF. DNA of the CDR3: TGTGCCAGCAGCTTAGCTATGGCGGGAGCTGGGCGCAATGAGCAGTTCTTC.

J is TRBJ2-7 and V is TRBV30, with a possible D match to TRBD1 (6 bases). This CDR3 has 13 amino acids. Germline V lookup: CDR1 GTSNPN, CDR2 SVGIG (reference sequence). V was pared by 7 bases and J by 6 bases, with 19 bases between. This chain's CDR3 is CASSGHRGGEQYF. CDR3 nucleotide sequence: TGTGCCTCCTCGGGACATCGAGGGGGCGAGCAGTACTTC.

This chain links TRBV3-1 (or the pseudogene TRBV3-2) with TRBJ1-2; no definite D call. This CDR3 has 13 amino acids. CDR1 is LGHDT and CDR2 is YNNKEL in the germline V gene (reference sequence). V lost 4 bases and J 7 bases, leaving 13 bases between the germline ends. In nucleotides, the CDR3 is TGTGCCAGCAGCCCCAGGCACCCGGGTGGCTACACCTTC. Encoded protein: CASSPRHPGGYTF.

The chain links TRBV18 to TRBJ2-7, with TRBD2 matching 14 bases. V shed 5 bases, J shed 7 bases, and the junction held 13 bases outside the gene matches. The CDR3 loop spans 17 amino acids. The germline V gene encodes CDR1 KGHSH and CDR2 LQKENI. The CDR3 is CASSKGTGTSGGGEQYF. CDR3 sequence (DNA): TGTGCCAGCTCAAAAGGCACCGGGACTAGCGGGGGCGGGGAGCAGTACTTC.

This clone was recorded once. J is TRBJ1-1 and V is TRBV7-2, with 7 bases matching TRBD1. Germline trimming cut 5 bases from V and 4 bases from J; bases unmatched to any gene: 4. Germline CDR1 SGHTA, CDR2 FQGNSA. This CDR3 has 13 residues. Written as DNA, the CDR3 is TGTGCCAGCAGCCGACAGGGTTCCACTGAAGCTTTCTTT. This codes for CASSRQGSTEAFF.

The CDR3 nucleotides read TGTGCCAGCAGTGCCCAGGGGTTCAATCAGCCCCAGCATTTT. The encoded protein is CASSAQGFNQPQHF. The J gene is TRBJ1-5, the V gene TRBV25-1, with D perhaps TRBD1 (6 bases). Trimming pared 4 bases from V and 3 bases from J, leaving 10 bases between. The germline V gene has CDR1 MGHDK and CDR2 SYGVNS. The CDR3 runs to 14 residues.

The V and J genes are TRBV10-3 and TRBJ2-5; 14 bases are shared with TRBD2. The V gene's germline CDR1 is ENHRY and CDR2 SYGVKD. V was clipped by 6 bases and J by 4 bases; unmatched bases: 7. The CDR3 is 16 residues long. The CDR3, as DNA: TGTGCCATCAGCCGAGGACTAGCGGGAGGCGGAGAGACCCAGTACTTC. Its translation: CAISRGLAGGGETQYF.

This chain connects TRBV19 to TRBJ1-5; TRBD1 matches 7 bases. The CDR3 runs to 16 residues. Germline assignment: CDR1 LNHDA and CDR2 SQIVND (reference sequence). Germline trimming cut 6 bases from V and 2 bases from J; bases unmatched to any gene: 10. The CDR3 loop is CASRATGEGGNQPQHF. The CDR3 nucleotides read TGTGCCAGTAGGGCCACAGGGGAGGGGGGCAATCAGCCCCAGCATTTT.